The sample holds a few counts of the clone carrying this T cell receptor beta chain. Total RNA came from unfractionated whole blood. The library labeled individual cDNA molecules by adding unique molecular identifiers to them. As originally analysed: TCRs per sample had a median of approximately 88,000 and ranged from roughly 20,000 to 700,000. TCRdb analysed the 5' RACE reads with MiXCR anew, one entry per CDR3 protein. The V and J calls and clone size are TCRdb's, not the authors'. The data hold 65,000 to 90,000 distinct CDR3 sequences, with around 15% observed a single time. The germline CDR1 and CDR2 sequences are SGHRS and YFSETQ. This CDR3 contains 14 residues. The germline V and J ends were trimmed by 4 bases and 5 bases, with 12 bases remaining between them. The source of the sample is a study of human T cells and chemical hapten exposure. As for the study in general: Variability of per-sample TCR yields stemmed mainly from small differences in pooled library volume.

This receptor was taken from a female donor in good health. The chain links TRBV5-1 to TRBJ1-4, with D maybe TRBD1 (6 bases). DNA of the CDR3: TGCGCCAGCAGCATGACAGGTGGAAATGAAAAACTGTTTTTT. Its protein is CASSMTGGNEKLFF. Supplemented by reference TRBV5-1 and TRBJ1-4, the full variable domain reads KAGVTQTPRYLIKTRGQQVTLSCSPISGHRSVSWYQQTPGQGLQFLFEYFSETQRNKGNFPGRFSGRQFSNSRSEMNVSTLELGDSALYLCASSMTGGNEKLFFGSGTQLSVL.